Below, 32 T cell receptor beta chains from the same sample are listed, as sequenced in a study of blood T cell repertoires in COVID-19. Assay: immunoSEQ multiplex PCR; the TCRdb copy retains only in-frame clones and omits some. The sample lists about 210,000 clones, about 88% seen once, with around 25% in the top ten. Source material: PBMCs or T cells enriched from blood (not recorded which). The receptors were sampled from a woman aged 40 to 49 in a cohort exposed to, infected with or recovered from COVID-19 (not recorded which).

A few counts support this clone. The chain has TRBV10-1 and TRBJ2-1; unclear D gene. This CDR3 is built from 16 residues. The V and J ends lost 4 bases and 0 bases respectively, with 13 bases between them. Germline V CDR1 and CDR2: WNHNN, SYGVQD (reference sequence). CDR3 coding DNA: TGCGCCAGCAGTGGGTCTCCTACAGACTCCTACAATGAGCAGTTCTTC. This gives the protein CASSGSPTDSYNEQFF.

This chain uses TRBV3-1 (or the pseudogene TRBV3-2) with TRBJ1-5; D not resolved. Germline CDR1 is LGHDT and CDR2 is YNNKEL (reference sequence). The CDR3 has 14 amino acids. Trimming took 1 base from V and 4 from J, leaving 8 bases between them. The CDR3 DNA reads as TGTGCCAGCAGCCAAGTTGCGGGGAATCAGCCCCAGCATTTT. Protein: CASSQVAGNQPQHF.

This chain links TRBV9 with TRBJ1-2, with D perhaps matching TRBD1 (5 bases). The CDR3 consists of 14 residues. The V end was cut by 0 bases, the J end by 4 bases, with 10 bases between. Germline values: CDR1 SGDLS, CDR2 YYNGEE. The DNA of the CDR3 is TGTGCCAGCAGCGTAGCCGACAGCTCCTATGGCTACACCTTC. This gives the protein CASSVADSSYGYTF. The variable domain in full, completed from reference TRBV9 and TRBJ1-2, reads DSGVTQTPKHLITATGQRVTLRCSPRSGDLSVYWYQQSLDQGLQFLIQYYNGEERAKGNILERFSAQQFPDLHSELNLSSLELGDSALYFCASSVADSSYGYTFGSGTRLTVV.

The gene calls are TRBV2 and TRBJ1-5; 7 positions agree with TRBD1. The CDR3 has 14 residues. Germline assignment: CDR1 SNHLY and CDR2 FYNNEI. J was trimmed by 7 bases and V by 4 bases; bases with no gene match: 7. CDR3 sequence reads: CASSGTRGSQPQHF. The CDR3 nucleotides are TGTGCCAGCAGTGGGACCAGGGGGTCACAGCCCCAGCATTTT.

The CDR3 loop is CASSLAARGPEYSGNTIYF. CDR3 DNA: TGTGCCAGCAGCTTGGCGGCCAGGGGGCCCGAATACTCTGGAAACACCATATATTTT. This chain uses TRBV5-6 with TRBJ1-3; 8 nucleotides agree with TRBD1. CDR1 is SGHDT, CDR2 YYEEEE, per germline. Trimming at V came to 0 bases and at J to 0 bases, leaving 11 bases not matched to a gene. The CDR3 sequence is 19 residues long.

The V and J genes are TRBV7-8 and TRBJ1-5; D remains unclear. This CDR3 spans 13 amino acids. Trimming cost V 1 base and J 9 bases, with 10 bases left between them. Per germline, CDR1 SGHVS and CDR2 FQNEAQ. CDR3 DNA: TGTGCCAGCAGCTTAGAAGAGGGAGCGCCCCAGCATTTT. Protein sequence: CASSLEEGAPQHF. The full variable domain, its missing parts supplied by reference TRBV7-8 and TRBJ1-5, is GAGVSQSPRYKVAKRGQDVALRCDPISGHVSLFWYQQALGQGPEFLTYFQNEAQLDKSGLPSDRFFAERPEGSVSTLKIQRTQQEDSAVYLCASSLEEGAPQHFGDGTRLSIL.

Comments on this clone: In the same sample, other DNA sequences code for this CDR3. The chain carries TRBV28 and TRBJ2-7; 8 bases line up with TRBD1. Germline V gene sequence: CDR1 MDHEN, CDR2 SYDVKM. CDR3 length: 14 residues. The trim removed 3 bases at V and 3 bases at J, leaving 4 bases unmatched. CDR3 sequence: CASSFVGQGYEQYF. The CDR3 DNA follows: TGTGCCAGCAGTTTCGTCGGACAGGGCTACGAGCAGTACTTC.

The chain couples TRBV5-1 to TRBJ1-2; 8 bases fit TRBD1. Germline trimming cut 4 bases from V and 8 bases from J; bases unmatched to any gene: 16. Looked up from germline, CDR1 is SGHRS and CDR2 is YFSETQ. The CDR3 is 16 residues long. The CDR3 sequence is CASSGGQGVSLPGYTF. The CDR3 coding sequence is TGCGCCAGCAGCGGAGGACAGGGTGTTTCTCTGCCGGGCTACACCTTC.

V and J are TRBV19 and TRBJ2-3; D ambiguous. CDR1 and CDR2 from the germline V gene are LNHDA and SQIVND (reference sequence). V lost 6 bases and J 0 bases, leaving 7 bases between the germline ends. The CDR3 totals 13 residues. The chain's CDR3 is CASRQTSTDTQYF. DNA of the CDR3: TGTGCCAGTAGACAGACGAGCACAGATACGCAGTATTTT.

This clone showed up just a few times. The chain uses TRBV5-5 and TRBJ2-2, with TRBD2 identical over 14 bases. Losses at the gene ends were 2 bases for V and 5 bases for J; bases not matched to a gene: 5. In germline, CDR1 is SGHKS, CDR2 YYEKEE (reference sequence). This CDR3 has 17 amino acids. In DNA form, the CDR3 reads TGTGCCAGCAGCTTAGGACTAGCGGGGGGAAGAACCGGGGAGCTGTTTTTT. It encodes CASSLGLAGGRTGELFF.

The sample holds one count of this clone. The chain combines TRBV27 with TRBJ1-5; 7 bases align to TRBD1. This CDR3 contains 15 residues. CDR1 and CDR2 from the germline V gene are MNHEY and SMNVEV (reference sequence). V was clipped by 5 bases and J by 0 bases; unmatched bases: 4. The CDR3 bases are TGTGCCAGCAGTCGAGGGACAGATAGCAATCAGCCCCAGCATTTT. As protein: CASSRGTDSNQPQHF.

The chain carries TRBV27 and TRBJ1-1; the D gene is possibly TRBD1 (6 bases). V dropped 6 bases and J dropped 4 bases, with 12 bases sitting between them. Germline CDR1 MNHEY, CDR2 SMNVEV (reference sequence). This CDR3 has 13 residues. CDR3 coding DNA: TGTGCCAGCAGATTACAGGGAGGCACTGAAGCTTTCTTT. Its translation: CASRLQGGTEAFF.

This chain links TRBV11-2 with TRBJ1-6, with D tentatively TRBD1 (5 bases). This CDR3 region has 15 residues. The V end lost 1 base, the J end lost 7 bases, and 11 bases lay between the germline ends. CDR1 SGHAT and CDR2 FQNNGV come from the germline V gene. The CDR3: CASSLATGGNSPLHF. CDR3 sequence (DNA): TGTGCCAGCAGCTTAGCAACAGGAGGGAATTCACCCCTCCACTTT.

V gene TRBV10-3 combines with J gene TRBJ2-2; D is perhaps TRBD1 (5 bases). This CDR3 is 15 amino acids long. Germline V gene data show CDR1 as ENHRY and CDR2 as SYGVKD. Trimming removed 5 bases at V and 1 base at J, with 11 bases between. CDR3 in amino acids: CAISPAGKNTGELFF. Here the CDR3 DNA reads TGTGCCATCAGTCCTGCAGGGAAGAACACCGGGGAGCTGTTTTTT.

The V call is TRBV3-1 (or the pseudogene TRBV3-2), the J call TRBJ1-1; 10 positions agree with TRBD1. CDR1 and CDR2 (germline): LGHDT, YNNKEL (reference sequence). The CDR3 runs to 13 residues. V gave up 3 bases and J gave up 7 bases; unmatched junction bases: 2. The CDR3 nucleotides are TGTGCCAGCAGCCACCGGGACAGGGGTGAAGCTTTCTTT. It codes for CASSHRDRGEAFF.

The chain carries TRBV5-1 and TRBJ1-6, with D uncertain. Germline V gives CDR1 SGHRS, CDR2 YFSETQ. V shed 0 bases and J shed 4 bases, with 8 bases lying between them. CDR3 size: 15 residues. The CDR3 sequence: CASSLEPGYNSPLHF. CDR3 nucleotides: TGCGCCAGCAGCTTGGAACCGGGGTATAATTCACCCCTCCACTTT.

V usage is TRBV7-9 and J usage is TRBJ1-2; D might be TRBD1 (5 bases). V was pared by 5 bases and J by 3 bases, with 13 bases between. Germline CDR1 is SEHNR and CDR2 is FQNEAQ (reference sequence). This CDR3 is built from 14 residues. Here the CDR3 DNA reads TGTGCCAGCAGCAATAATCCGACAGACTATGGCTACACCTTC. Its translation is CASSNNPTDYGYTF.

V gene TRBV4-1 combines with J gene TRBJ2-7; 10 nucleotides align to TRBD2. After removal of 1 base from V and 3 bases from J, the junction contained 3 bases not matched to a gene. CDR3 length equals 15 residues. The germline V gene encodes CDR1 MGHRA and CDR2 YSYEKL. This chain's CDR3 is CASSQGTSGLYEQYF. The CDR3, as DNA: TGCGCCAGCAGCCAAGGGACTAGCGGTCTCTACGAGCAGTACTTC.

The J gene is TRBJ2-5, the V gene TRBV28; TRBD2 matches 14 bases. Germline assignment: CDR1 MDHEN and CDR2 SYDVKM. The CDR3 totals 18 residues. V lost 5 bases to trimming and J lost 1 base; unmatched junction nucleotides: 9. This CDR3 reads CASSPGLAGAGAQETQYF. CDR3 coding DNA: TGTGCCAGCAGTCCGGGACTAGCGGGAGCGGGCGCCCAAGAGACCCAGTACTTC.

The V gene is TRBV7-8, the J gene TRBJ2-7; 9 bases match TRBD1. Germline CDR1 is SGHVS and CDR2 is FQNEAQ. V shed 5 bases, J shed 11 bases, and the junction held 19 bases outside the gene matches. The CDR3 loop spans 16 amino acids. The CDR3, as DNA: TGTGCCAGCAGCCCCTTGCCCGGGACAGGGTCGTGGGGAAAGTACTTC. Translation: CASSPLPGTGSWGKYF.

The chain couples TRBV6-5 to TRBJ1-1, with unresolved D. Deletions cut 6 bases from V and 4 bases from J, with 15 bases between. The CDR3 covers 14 residues. CDR1 is MNHEY, CDR2 SVGAGI, per germline. For the CDR3, the DNA is TGTGCCAGCAGCCTACCTTCGGGAGCCACTGAAGCTTTCTTT. This sequence encodes CASSLPSGATEAFF.

This chain uses TRBV15 with TRBJ1-5; a possible D gene is TRBD1 (5 bases). V dropped 9 bases and J dropped 0 bases, with 15 bases sitting between them. CDR1 and CDR2 from the germline V gene are LNHNV and YYDKDF (reference sequence). This CDR3 has 15 residues. CDR3 in amino acids: CATKYQGNSNQPQHF. As DNA, the CDR3 is TGTGCCACTAAGTATCAGGGAAATAGCAATCAGCCCCAGCATTTT.

This clone was counted once. The CDR3 bases are TGCGCCAGCAGTGAGTCGACTCAGGGACAGGGGGGATACGAGCAGTACTTC. Protein sequence: CASSESTQGQGGYEQYF. The rearrangement uses TRBV10-1 and TRBJ2-7, with TRBD1 matching over 11 bases. CDR1 is WNHNN, CDR2 SYGVQD, per germline (reference sequence). This CDR3 is 17 amino acids long. V lost 0 bases to trimming and J lost 4 bases; unmatched junction nucleotides: 8.

The sample holds one count of this clone. This chain uses TRBV7-9 with TRBJ2-5; D might be TRBD2 (5 bases). The CDR3 has 15 amino acids. The ends were cut back, 1 base at V and 4 bases at J, with 13 bases in the middle. Germline V gives CDR1 SEHNR, CDR2 FQNEAQ (reference sequence). CDR3 residues: CASSLVPIRGETQYF. CDR3 in DNA: TGTGCCAGCAGCTTAGTCCCCATCCGGGGAGAGACCCAGTACTTC.

This sequence joins TRBV4-1 and TRBJ1-2; D possibly corresponds to TRBD1 (6 bases). CDR3 length: 19 amino acids. Germline CDR1 is MGHRA and CDR2 is YSYEKL. Trimming removed 3 bases at V and 0 bases at J, with 23 bases between. The CDR3 nucleotides read TGCGCCAGCAGCCATTTGCCCTTCCTGGACAGAACATCTAACTATGGCTACACCTTC. Translated, it gives CASSHLPFLDRTSNYGYTF.

This chain uses TRBV5-4 with TRBJ2-5; D remains ambiguous. This CDR3 comprises 15 residues. Trimming took 0 bases from V and 1 from J, leaving 10 bases between them. Germline CDR1 is SGHNT and CDR2 is YYREEE (reference sequence). CDR3: CASSLGVEIQETQYF. CDR3 DNA sequence: TGTGCCAGCAGCTTGGGAGTCGAGATCCAAGAGACCCAGTACTTC.

This clone has a single count. The V gene is TRBV6-5, the J gene TRBJ1-6; 9 bases are shared with TRBD1. V dropped 6 bases and J dropped 9; count of bases not matched to a gene: 6. The CDR3 contains 14 residues. Germline V gene sequence: CDR1 MNHEY, CDR2 SVGAGI. The CDR3 nucleotides read TGTGCCAGCAGCATGGGACAGGGAGCTTCACCCCTCCACTTT. It specifies CASSMGQGASPLHF.

The chain uses TRBV5-4 and TRBJ2-3, with D possibly TRBD2 on 6 matching bases. CDR1 and CDR2 from the germline V gene are SGHNT and YYREEE (reference sequence). The V end was cut by 0 bases, the J end by 0 bases, with 11 bases between. This CDR3 region has 16 residues. CDR3 coding DNA: TGTGCCAGCAGCTTGGCCGAGGGGAGGAGCACAGATACGCAGTATTTT. This sequence encodes CASSLAEGRSTDTQYF.

The chain recombines TRBV28 with TRBJ2-2; 11 positions match TRBD2. Germline CDR1 MDHEN, CDR2 SYDVKM. There are 18 residues in the CDR3. Trimming at V came to 5 bases and at J to 3 bases, leaving 11 bases not matched to a gene. The CDR3 spells CASSLSRTSGLHTGELFF. The CDR3 region has the DNA TGTGCCAGCAGTCTTTCTCGGACTAGCGGGTTACACACCGGGGAGCTGTTTTTT.

This rearrangement joins TRBV29-1 to TRBJ1-3, with a weak D call TRBD1 (6 bases). CDR1 and CDR2 (germline): SQVTM, ANQGSEA. The CDR3 has 13 residues. The ends were cut back, 7 bases at V and 5 bases at J, with 15 bases in the middle. CDR3 protein: CSAVTGERNTIYF. The CDR3 bases are TGCAGCGCGGTGACAGGCGAGAGAAACACCATATATTTT.

The V call is TRBV7-6, the J call TRBJ2-7; no definite D call. Germline values: CDR1 SGHVS, CDR2 FNYEAQ. Trimming removed 5 bases at V and 4 bases at J, with 9 bases between. There are 12 residues in the CDR3. The CDR3: CASSPLSYEQYF. For the CDR3, the DNA is TGTGCCAGCAGCCCCTTATCTTACGAGCAGTACTTC.

CDR3 residues: CASSILAGTSTDTQYF. The CDR3 region has the DNA TGTGCCAGCAGCATATTAGCGGGGACTAGCACAGATACGCAGTATTTT. The V and J genes are TRBV13 and TRBJ2-3; 8 bases line up with TRBD2. The CDR3 runs 16 residues. The ends lost 5 bases at V and 0 bases at J; junction bases unmatched: 7. The V gene's germline CDR1 is PRHDT and CDR2 FYEKMQ (reference sequence). Looking up the rest from reference TRBV13 and TRBJ2-3 gives the full variable domain: AAGVIQSPRHLIKEKRETATLKCYPIPRHDTVYWYQQGPGQDPQFLISFYEKMQSDKGSIPDRFSAQQFSDYHSELNMSSLELGDSALYFCASSILAGTSTDTQYFGPGTRLTVL.